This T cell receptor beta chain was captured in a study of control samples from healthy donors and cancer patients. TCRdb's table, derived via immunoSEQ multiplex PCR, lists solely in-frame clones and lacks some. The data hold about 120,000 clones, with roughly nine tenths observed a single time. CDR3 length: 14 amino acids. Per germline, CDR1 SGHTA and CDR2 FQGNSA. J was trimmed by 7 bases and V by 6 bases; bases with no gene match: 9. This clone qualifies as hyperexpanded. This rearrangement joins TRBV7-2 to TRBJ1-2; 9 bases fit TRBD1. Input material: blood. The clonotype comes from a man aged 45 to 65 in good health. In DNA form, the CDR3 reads TGTGCCAGCAGGAATGACGGGACAGGGCTTGGCTACACCTTC. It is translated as CASRNDGTGLGYTF.